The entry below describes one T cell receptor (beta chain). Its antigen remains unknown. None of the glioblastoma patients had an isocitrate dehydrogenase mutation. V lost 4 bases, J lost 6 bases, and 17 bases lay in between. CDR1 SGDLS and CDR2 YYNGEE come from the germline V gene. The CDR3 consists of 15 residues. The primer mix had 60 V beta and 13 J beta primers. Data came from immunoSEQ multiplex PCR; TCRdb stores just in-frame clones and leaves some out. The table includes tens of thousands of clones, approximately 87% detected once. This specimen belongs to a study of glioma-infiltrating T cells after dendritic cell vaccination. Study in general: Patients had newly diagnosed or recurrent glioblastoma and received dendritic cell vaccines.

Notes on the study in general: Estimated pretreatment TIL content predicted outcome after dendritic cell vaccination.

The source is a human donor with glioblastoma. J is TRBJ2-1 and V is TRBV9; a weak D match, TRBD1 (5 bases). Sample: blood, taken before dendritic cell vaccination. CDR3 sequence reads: CASSSGQAASNEQFF. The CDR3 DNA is TGTGCCAGCAGCTCAGGACAAGCAGCTTCCAATGAGCAGTTCTTC. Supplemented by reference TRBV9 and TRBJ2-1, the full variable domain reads DSGVTQTPKHLITATGQRVTLRCSPRSGDLSVYWYQQSLDQGLQFLIQYYNGEERAKGNILERFSAQQFPDLHSELNLSSLELGDSALYFCASSSGQAASNEQFFGPGTRLTVL.